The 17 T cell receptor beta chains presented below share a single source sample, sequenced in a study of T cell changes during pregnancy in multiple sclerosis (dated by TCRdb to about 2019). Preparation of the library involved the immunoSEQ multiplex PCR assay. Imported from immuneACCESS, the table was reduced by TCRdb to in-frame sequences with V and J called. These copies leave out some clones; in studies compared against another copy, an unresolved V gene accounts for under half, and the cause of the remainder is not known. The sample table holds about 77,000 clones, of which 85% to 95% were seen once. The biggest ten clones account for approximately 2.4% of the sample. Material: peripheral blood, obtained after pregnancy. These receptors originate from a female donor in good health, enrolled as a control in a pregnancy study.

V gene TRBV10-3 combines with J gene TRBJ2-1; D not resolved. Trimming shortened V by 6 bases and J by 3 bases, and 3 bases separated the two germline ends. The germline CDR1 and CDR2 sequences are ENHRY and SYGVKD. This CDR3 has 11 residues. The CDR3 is CAIRSYNEQFF. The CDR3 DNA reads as TGTGCCATCAGGAGCTACAATGAGCAGTTCTTC.

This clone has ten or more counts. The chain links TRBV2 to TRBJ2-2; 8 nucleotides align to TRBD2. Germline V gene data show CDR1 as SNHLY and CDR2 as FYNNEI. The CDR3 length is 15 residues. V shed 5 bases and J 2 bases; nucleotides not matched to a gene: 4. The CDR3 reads CASSWTSPNTGELFF. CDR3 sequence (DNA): TGTGCCAGCAGTTGGACTAGCCCTAACACCGGGGAGCTGTTTTTT.

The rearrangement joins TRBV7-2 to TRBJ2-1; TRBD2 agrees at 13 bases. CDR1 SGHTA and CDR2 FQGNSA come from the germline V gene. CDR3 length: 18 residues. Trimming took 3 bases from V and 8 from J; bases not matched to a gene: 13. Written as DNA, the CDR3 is TGTGCCAGCAGCTTGGCGACTAGCGGGAGGAGGTTTACAGATGAGCAGTTCTTC. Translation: CASSLATSGRRFTDEQFF.

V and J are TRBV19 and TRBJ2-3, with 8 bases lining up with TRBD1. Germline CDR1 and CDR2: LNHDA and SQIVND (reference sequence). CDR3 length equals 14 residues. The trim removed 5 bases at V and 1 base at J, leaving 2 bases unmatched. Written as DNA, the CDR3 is TGTGCCAGTAGTGACAGGGGTGGCACAGATACGCAGTATTTT. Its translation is CASSDRGGTDTQYF. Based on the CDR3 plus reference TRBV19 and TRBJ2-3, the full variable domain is DGGITQSPKYLFRKEGQNVTLSCEQNLNHDAMYWYRQDPGQGLRLIYYSQIVNDFQKGDIAEGYSVSREKKESFPLTVTSAQKNPTAFYLCASSDRGGTDTQYFGPGTRLTVL.

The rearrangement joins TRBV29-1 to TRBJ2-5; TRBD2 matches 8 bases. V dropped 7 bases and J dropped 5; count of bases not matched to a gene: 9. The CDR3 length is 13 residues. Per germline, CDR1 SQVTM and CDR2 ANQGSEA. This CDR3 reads CSAAGGLGETQYF. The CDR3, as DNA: TGCAGCGCCGCGGGGGGTCTAGGGGAGACCCAGTACTTC. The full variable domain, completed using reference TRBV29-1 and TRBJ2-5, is SAVISQKPSRDICQRGTSLTIQCQVDSQVTMMFWYRQQPGQSLTLIATANQGSEATYESGFVIDKFPISRPNLTFSTLTVSNMSPEDSSIYLCSAAGGLGETQYFGPGTRLLVL.

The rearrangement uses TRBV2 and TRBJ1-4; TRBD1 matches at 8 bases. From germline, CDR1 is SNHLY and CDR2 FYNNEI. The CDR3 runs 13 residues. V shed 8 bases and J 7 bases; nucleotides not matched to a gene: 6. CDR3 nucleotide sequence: TGTGCCAGCCACAGGGGGTCAGGTGAAAAACTGTTTTTT. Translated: CASHRGSGEKLFF.

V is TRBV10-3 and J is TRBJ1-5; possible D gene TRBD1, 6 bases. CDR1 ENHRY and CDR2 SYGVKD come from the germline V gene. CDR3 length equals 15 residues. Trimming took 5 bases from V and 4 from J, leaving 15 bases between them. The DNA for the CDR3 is TGTGCCATCAGTCAGGATGCTCAGGGGAATCAGCCCCAGCATTTT. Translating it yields CAISQDAQGNQPQHF.

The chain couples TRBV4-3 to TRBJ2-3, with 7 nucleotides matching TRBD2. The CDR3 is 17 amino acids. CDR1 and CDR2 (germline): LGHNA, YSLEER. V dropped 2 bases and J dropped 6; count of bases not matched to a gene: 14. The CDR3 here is CASSQRGEGRPTDTQYF. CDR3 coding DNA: TGCGCCAGCAGCCAAAGAGGGGAGGGGAGGCCCACCGATACGCAGTATTTT.

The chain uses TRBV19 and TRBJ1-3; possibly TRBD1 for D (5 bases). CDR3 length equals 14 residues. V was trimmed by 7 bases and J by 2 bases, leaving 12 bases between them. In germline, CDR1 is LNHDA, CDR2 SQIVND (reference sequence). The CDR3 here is CASTARQTGNTIYF. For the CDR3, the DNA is TGTGCCAGTACCGCACGACAGACTGGAAACACCATATATTTT.

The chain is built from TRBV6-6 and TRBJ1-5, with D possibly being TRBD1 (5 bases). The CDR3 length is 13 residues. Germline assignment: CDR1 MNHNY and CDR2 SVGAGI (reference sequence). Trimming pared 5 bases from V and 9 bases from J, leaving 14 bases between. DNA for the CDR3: TGTGCCAGCAGTATGACCTACGGGGGGCCCCAGCATTTT. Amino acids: CASSMTYGGPQHF.

The CDR3 sequence: CASGPGTVYTEAFF. The CDR3 DNA is TGTGCTAGTGGCCCCGGGACAGTGTACACTGAAGCTTTCTTT. V and J are TRBV12-5 and TRBJ1-1, with TRBD1 matching 7 bases. Germline-derived CDR1 and CDR2 are LGHNT and FRNRAP. The V segment lost 6 bases and the J segment 3 bases; nucleotides outside the gene matches: 7. The CDR3 covers 14 residues.

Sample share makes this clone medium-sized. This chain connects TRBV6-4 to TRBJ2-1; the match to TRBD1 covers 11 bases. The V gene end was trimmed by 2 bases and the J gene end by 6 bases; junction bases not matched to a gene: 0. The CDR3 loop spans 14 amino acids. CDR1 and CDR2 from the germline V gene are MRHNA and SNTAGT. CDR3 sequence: CASSDGTGGNEQFF. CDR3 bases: TGTGCCAGCAGTGACGGGACAGGGGGCAATGAGCAGTTCTTC.

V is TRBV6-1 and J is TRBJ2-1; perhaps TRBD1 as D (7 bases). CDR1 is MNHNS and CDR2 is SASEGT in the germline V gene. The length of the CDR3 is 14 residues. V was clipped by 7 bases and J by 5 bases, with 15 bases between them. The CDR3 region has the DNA TGTGCCAGCATCAGTGGCAGGGGGGACAATGAGCAGTTCTTC. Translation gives CASISGRGDNEQFF.

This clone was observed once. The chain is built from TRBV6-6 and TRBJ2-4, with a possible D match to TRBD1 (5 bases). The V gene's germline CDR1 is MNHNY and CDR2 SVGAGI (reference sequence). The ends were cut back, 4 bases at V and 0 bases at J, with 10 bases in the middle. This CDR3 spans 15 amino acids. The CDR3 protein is CASSSLTEAKNIQYF. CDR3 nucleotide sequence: TGTGCCAGCAGTTCCCTGACAGAAGCCAAAAACATTCAGTACTTC.

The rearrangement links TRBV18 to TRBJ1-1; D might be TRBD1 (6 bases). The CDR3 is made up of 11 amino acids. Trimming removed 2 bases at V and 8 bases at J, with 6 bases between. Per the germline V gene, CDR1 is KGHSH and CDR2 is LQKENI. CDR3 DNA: TGTGCCAGCTCACCAGACAGGGAAGCTTTCTTT. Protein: CASSPDREAFF.

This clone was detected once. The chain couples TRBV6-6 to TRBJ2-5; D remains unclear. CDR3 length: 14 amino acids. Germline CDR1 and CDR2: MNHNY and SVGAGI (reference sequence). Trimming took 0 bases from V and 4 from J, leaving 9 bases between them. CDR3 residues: CASSYSSRGETQYF. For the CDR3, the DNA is TGTGCCAGCAGTTACTCTTCTAGAGGAGAGACCCAGTACTTC.

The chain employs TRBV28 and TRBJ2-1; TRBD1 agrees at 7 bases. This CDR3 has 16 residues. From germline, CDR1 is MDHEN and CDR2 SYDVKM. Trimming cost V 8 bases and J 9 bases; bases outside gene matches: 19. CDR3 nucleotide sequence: TGTGCCAGCCTTAAATCCGTGACAGGGAGTCACGGTGAGCAGTTCTTC. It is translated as CASLKSVTGSHGEQFF.